The 5 T cell receptor beta chains listed next were all sequenced from one sample in a study of blood T cell repertoires in COVID-19 (dated by TCRdb to about 2020). Library construction relied on the immunoSEQ multiplex PCR assay. As stored in TCRdb, this immuneACCESS dataset retains in-frame rearrangements with V and J assigned. A fraction of the clones does not appear; measured against another copy, unresolved V genes explain less than half of the discrepancy, and the remainder lacks a known reason. In all, the sample holds some 95,000 clones, and nearly 90% of those were seen once. The biggest ten clones account for approximately 4.5% of the sample. Sequencing was done on a sample of peripheral blood. The receptors stem from a man aged 70-80 years with acute or convalescent COVID-19.

Only a few counts were recorded for this clone. V gene TRBV9 combines with J gene TRBJ1-2, with 8 bases identical to TRBD1. V shed 3 bases and J 4 bases; nucleotides not matched to a gene: 8. The CDR3 covers 15 residues. Germline CDR1 reads SGDLS; CDR2 reads YYNGEE. CDR3: CASSAMGGTGYGYTF. DNA of the CDR3: TGTGCCAGCAGCGCGATGGGGGGGACAGGCTATGGCTACACCTTC.

The chain employs TRBV6-4 and TRBJ1-2; possibly TRBD1 for D (6 bases). Germline V CDR1 and CDR2: MRHNA, SNTAGT. V was clipped by 3 bases and J by 3 bases, with 11 bases between them. CDR3 length: 14 residues. The CDR3 coding sequence is TGTGCCAGCAGTGAAGCCCCAGGGGACTATGGCTACACCTTC. Protein: CASSEAPGDYGYTF.

The chain has TRBV2 and TRBJ2-7; TRBD1 aligns across 9 bases. V trimming: 6 bases; J trimming: 2 bases; junction bases outside the gene matches: 8. The germline V gene encodes CDR1 SNHLY and CDR2 FYNNEI. The CDR3 length is 15 residues. The CDR3 nucleotides are TGTGCCAGCAGATACGGGACAGGGCAGACCTACGAGCAGTACTTC. Protein: CASRYGTGQTYEQYF. The full variable domain, rest sourced from reference TRBV2 and TRBJ2-7, is EPEVTQTPSHQVTQMGQEVILRCVPISNHLYFYWYRQILGQKVEFLVSFYNNEISEKSEIFDDQFSVERPDGSNFTLKIRSTKLEDSAMYFCASRYGTGQTYEQYFGPGTRLTVT.

The chain joins TRBV5-6 to TRBJ2-5; 12 bases line up with TRBD1. CDR1 and CDR2 from the germline V gene are SGHDT and YYEEEE. The CDR3 is 15 residues long. The trim removed 2 bases at V and 4 bases at J, leaving 3 bases unmatched. The CDR3 protein is CASSFGTGGAETQYF. The CDR3, as DNA: TGTGCCAGCAGCTTCGGGACAGGGGGCGCAGAGACCCAGTACTTC.

This chain uses TRBV7-8 with TRBJ1-6; 10 bases match TRBD1. The CDR3 totals 16 residues. Germline V CDR1 and CDR2: SGHVS, FQNEAQ. After removal of 5 bases from V and 5 bases from J, the junction contained 6 bases not matched to a gene. The CDR3 bases are TGTGCCAGCAGCCCCGACAGGGGGCTGCATAATTCACCCCTCCACTTT. As protein: CASSPDRGLHNSPLHF.